The clone carrying this TCR beta chain has more than one count but fewer than ten. Data came from immunoSEQ multiplex PCR; TCRdb stores just in-frame clones and leaves some out. The sample records about 120,000 clones, 85% to 90% being singletons. The data are from a study of control samples from healthy donors and cancer patients. Trimming left V 2 bases short and J 3 bases short, with 11 bases between. The length of the CDR3 is 15 residues. V usage is TRBV5-3 and J usage is TRBJ1-4, with D hard to call. Being an ORF, TRBV5-3 has a function that is uncertain. The TCR comes from a man between 25 and 39 years old in good health. Sequencing was performed on blood. CDR3 protein: CARSLINSPNEKLFF. In DNA, the CDR3 is TGTGCCAGAAGCTTAATCAACTCCCCTAATGAAAAACTGTTTTTT.